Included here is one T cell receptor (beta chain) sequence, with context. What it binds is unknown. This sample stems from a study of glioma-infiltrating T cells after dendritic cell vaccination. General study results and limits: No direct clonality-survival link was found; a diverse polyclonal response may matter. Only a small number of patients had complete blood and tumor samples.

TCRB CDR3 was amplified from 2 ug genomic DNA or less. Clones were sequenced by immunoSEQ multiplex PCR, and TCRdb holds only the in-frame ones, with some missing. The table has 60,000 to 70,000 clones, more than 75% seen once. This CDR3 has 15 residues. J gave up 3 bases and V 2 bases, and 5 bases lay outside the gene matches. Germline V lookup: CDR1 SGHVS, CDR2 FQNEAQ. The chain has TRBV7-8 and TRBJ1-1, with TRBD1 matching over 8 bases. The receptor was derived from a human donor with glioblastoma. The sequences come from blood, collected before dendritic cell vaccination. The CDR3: CASSLRQGAHTEAFF. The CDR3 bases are TGTGCCAGCAGCTTACGTCAGGGGGCGCACACTGAAGCTTTCTTT.